These 17 T cell receptor beta chains originate from one sample sequenced in a study of early T cells in non-severe SARS-CoV-2 infection. In TCRdb, the 5' RACE reads were re-called with MiXCR into one record per CDR3 protein. The data contain around 40,000 distinct CDR3 sequences, roughly 6% of them singletons. Sequenced material: whole blood. These receptors all come from an adult who was a healthcare worker with PCR-confirmed SARS-CoV-2 infection or an uninfected control (not recorded which).

In its sample, this clonotype was seen many times. The chain uses TRBV19 and TRBJ2-2; D unclear. V lost 7 bases and J 4 bases, leaving 10 bases between the germline ends. CDR1 and CDR2 (germline): LNHDA, SQIVND (reference sequence). This CDR3 spans 13 amino acids. The CDR3: CASTLPGTGELFF. In DNA, the CDR3 is TGTGCCAGTACCTTACCGGGCACCGGGGAGCTGTTTTTT.

The chain has TRBV20-1 and TRBJ2-1; D unclear. Trimming shortened V by 3 bases and J by 7 bases, and 16 bases separated the two germline ends. This CDR3 spans 14 amino acids. Germline lookup yields CDR1 DFQATT and CDR2 SNEGSKA (reference sequence). The CDR3 sequence is CSASVGNKGNEQFF. For the CDR3, the DNA is TGCAGTGCTAGCGTGGGAAATAAAGGAAATGAGCAGTTCTTC.

This clonotype was counted between two and nine times. The rearrangement uses TRBV10-2 and TRBJ2-7; D call uncertain. CDR3 length: 11 residues. Trimming left V 1 base short and J 4 bases short, with 2 bases between. Germline V gives CDR1 WSHSY, CDR2 SAAADI. CDR3 in amino acids: CASSEFYEQYF. CDR3 nucleotide sequence: TGCGCCAGCAGTGAGTTTTACGAGCAGTACTTC.

The CDR3 loop is CASSSARTGELFF. CDR3 coding DNA: TGTGCCAGCAGCTCTGCTAGGACCGGGGAGCTGTTTTTT. The chain links TRBV11-2 to TRBJ2-2; D not certain. The CDR3 runs 13 residues. CDR1 is SGHAT and CDR2 is FQNNGV in the germline V gene. The V and J ends lost 4 bases and 5 bases respectively, with 8 bases between them.

This clonotype was observed many times. CDR3 DNA sequence: TGTGCCAGCAGTTGGGCGGGTGCTGAAGCTTTCTTT. This codes for CASSWAGAEAFF. This chain uses TRBV12-3 or TRBV12-4 with TRBJ1-1; D call uncertain. This CDR3 contains 12 residues. Between the trimmed V and J ends, which lost 4 bases and 6 bases, there was a span of 9 bases.

This chain uses TRBV18 with TRBJ1-1, with TRBD1 as a possible D gene (5 bases). Trimming stripped 3 bases from V and 1 base from J, with 15 bases between. Germline V gives CDR1 KGHSH, CDR2 LQKENI. The CDR3 runs to 16 residues. The CDR3 DNA is TGTGCCAGCTCACCCAGGACGGGACTCAAGAACACTGAAGCTTTCTTT. This gives the protein CASSPRTGLKNTEAFF.

This clonotype has at least ten counts. The CDR3 nucleotides read TGTGCCAGCAGCACAACAGGGACGGATGAAGCTTTCTTT. It is translated as CASSTTGTDEAFF. The chain couples TRBV9 to TRBJ1-1; a possible D gene is TRBD1 (6 bases). The CDR3 loop spans 13 amino acids. V was trimmed by 4 bases and J by 7 bases, leaving 14 bases between them. CDR1 is SGDLS, CDR2 YYNGEE, per germline.

This clonotype occurred many times. The rearrangement uses TRBV29-1 and TRBJ2-2; D is unclear. V shed 7 bases and J shed 4 bases, with 13 bases lying between them. This CDR3 has 13 amino acids. CDR1 is SQVTM and CDR2 is ANQGSEA in the germline V gene. This CDR3 reads CSAGRGSTGELFF. DNA of the CDR3: TGCAGCGCGGGCCGAGGTAGCACCGGGGAGCTGTTTTTT.

This clonotype has a count of ten or more. V is TRBV28 and J is TRBJ2-1, with TRBD2 matching 16 bases. J was trimmed by 0 bases and V by 7 bases; bases with no gene match: 6. The CDR3 has 18 residues. The germline gives CDR1 MDHEN, CDR2 SYDVKM. The CDR3 here is CASIGTSGRVRSYNEQFF. The CDR3, as DNA: TGTGCCAGCATCGGGACTAGCGGGAGGGTACGCTCCTACAATGAGCAGTTCTTC. Using reference TRBV28 and TRBJ2-1 for the parts outside the CDR3, the full variable domain is DVKVTQSSRYLVKRTGEKVFLECVQDMDHENMFWYRQDPGLGLRLIYFSYDVKMKEKGDIPEGYSVSREKKERFSLILESASTNQTSMYLCASIGTSGRVRSYNEQFFGPGTRLTVL.

In its sample, this clonotype was seen many times. This chain connects TRBV30 to TRBJ2-1; D not certain. The V gene lost 1 base and the J gene lost 12 bases, with 16 bases spanning the gap. This CDR3 is 13 amino acids long. CDR1 and CDR2 from the germline V gene are GTSNPN and SVGIG (reference sequence). The CDR3 nucleotides are TGTGCCTGGAGTGCCGCCTCGTCCACATGGCAGTTCTTC. Translation gives CAWSAASSTWQFF.

Ten or more counts support this clonotype. The chain couples TRBV4-1 to TRBJ2-1, with 9 positions matching TRBD2. Germline V gene lookup returns CDR1 MGHRA and CDR2 YSYEKL. The CDR3 spans 18 residues. V dropped 3 bases and J dropped 0; count of bases not matched to a gene: 9. The chain's CDR3 is CASSHLGGRGFSYNEQFF. In DNA form, the CDR3 reads TGCGCCAGCAGCCATCTGGGCGGGAGGGGATTCTCCTACAATGAGCAGTTCTTC.

The V and J genes are TRBV4-1 and TRBJ1-1; 7 bases map to TRBD1. Germline values: CDR1 MGHRA, CDR2 YSYEKL. The CDR3 totals 16 residues. The trim removed 1 base at V and 6 bases at J, leaving 11 bases unmatched. CDR3 in DNA: TGCGCCAGCAGCCAAGGGATAGACAGGGAAAGGCCTGAAGCTTTCTTT. Residues: CASSQGIDRERPEAFF.

The V call is TRBV6-5, the J call TRBJ2-3, with D maybe TRBD1 (5 bases). Germline assignment: CDR1 MNHEY and CDR2 SVGAGI. V lost 5 bases, J lost 2 bases, and 5 bases lay in between. CDR3 size: 12 residues. The CDR3 loop reads CASSGATDTQYF. The DNA of the CDR3 is TGTGCCAGCAGTGGGGCCACAGATACGCAGTATTTT.

The chain joins TRBV20-1 to TRBJ2-3; unclear D gene. Germline-derived CDR1 and CDR2 are DFQATT and SNEGSKA (reference sequence). V dropped 6 bases and J dropped 4 bases, with 8 bases sitting between them. The CDR3 is 11 amino acids. The CDR3 loop reads CSAHPPDTQYF. CDR3 bases: TGCAGTGCGCACCCTCCAGATACGCAGTATTTT.

Ten or more counts support this clonotype. This sequence joins TRBV11-2 and TRBJ1-1; TRBD1 matches at 9 bases. Per the germline V gene, CDR1 is SGHAT and CDR2 is FQNNGV. This CDR3 is 16 amino acids long. V shed 5 bases, J shed 1 base, and the junction held 8 bases outside the gene matches. The CDR3 loop is CASSPRPGQGNTEAFF. CDR3 sequence (DNA): TGTGCCAGCAGCCCACGCCCGGGACAGGGGAACACTGAAGCTTTCTTT.

This clonotype showed up many times. V gene TRBV10-2 combines with J gene TRBJ1-2; 9 bases line up with TRBD1. Trimming took 5 bases from V and 8 from J; bases not matched to a gene: 6. The germline V gene has CDR1 WSHSY and CDR2 SAAADI. This CDR3 contains 13 residues. The CDR3 bases are TGCGCCAGCAGTTTCGGGACAGGGCAAGGCTACACCTTC. Protein product: CASSFGTGQGYTF.

This rearrangement joins TRBV10-1 to TRBJ2-3; D ambiguous. The germline V gene encodes CDR1 WNHNN and CDR2 SYGVQD (reference sequence). Trimming shortened V by 3 bases and J by 3 bases, and 16 bases separated the two germline ends. The CDR3 totals 16 residues. CDR3 sequence reads: CASSEGWLGGTDTQYF. CDR3 nucleotides: TGCGCCAGCAGTGAAGGGTGGCTCGGCGGTACAGATACGCAGTATTTT.